The rows below give T cell receptor beta chains drawn from one sample of a study of shared clonotypes between healthy human individuals. Profiling relied on immunoSEQ multiplex PCR, and the TCRdb table lists in-frame clones only, not all of them. Of nearly 2 million clones in the sample, roughly 95% were seen once. Input material: naive CD8+ T cells sorted from blood. The receptors come from a man in his late teens or twenties in good health. Each CDR3 is given without its conserved first and last residue.

TRBJ2-7,TRBV6-1,ASSEAVGGNYEQY
TRBJ2-7,TRBV14,ASSQVQDIGYEQY
TRBJ2-2,TRBV10-3,AITPAGANTGELF
TRBJ1-3,TRBV13,ASSSGTGTGNTIY
TRBJ2-1,TRBV27,ASSFTAYNEQF
TRBJ2-1,TRBV2,ASVALTGSEQF
TRBJ1-6,TRBV30,AWSVDYGNSPLH
TRBJ2-3,TRBV7-2,ASSSWAGRTDTQY
TRBJ2-7,TRBV6-5,ASSYSVESYEQY
TRBJ1-3,TRBV28,ASRQTENLGNTIY
TRBJ2-1,TRBV7-7,ASRFFGRASYNEQF
TRBJ1-2,TRBV29-1,SVEDQGRGYGYT
TRBJ1-3,TRBV6-5,ASSYSGFGNTIY
TRBJ2-5,TRBV7-9,ASSPGEMGETQY
TRBJ1-5,TRBV4-1,ASSLVGDSNQPQH
TRBJ1-1,TRBV6-6,ASSLGPTEAF
TRBJ2-3,TRBV13,ASSLAAGDTDTQY
TRBJ2-1,TRBV28,ASTARGSYNEQF
TRBJ2-7,TRBV7-2,ASSLVAGGGYEQY
TRBJ2-5,TRBV7-9,ASSLYQGVGETQY
TRBJ2-7,TRBV5-6,ASTLAGGPYEQY
TRBJ1-1,TRBV29-1,SALTGGEAF
TRBJ2-3,TRBV19,ASSILPKLTSTDTQY
TRBJ1-5,TRBV28,ASSLDYNQPQH
TRBJ2-3,TRBV6-1,ASSEARASRSTDTQY
TRBJ2-1,TRBV7-9,ASSLAGLAGEQF
TRBJ2-5,TRBV5-6,ASSLVAPKETQY
TRBJ2-1,TRBV10-3,ATSPGTDLAFEQF
TRBJ2-3,TRBV7-9,ASSLEGDTQY
TRBJ1-5,TRBV4-1,ASSPIIAGDQPQH
TRBJ1-6,TRBV7-3,ASSLGGEGNSPLH
TRBJ2-1,TRBV7-9,ASSLANGNQF
TRBJ2-1,TRBV27,ASSPDSNEQF
TRBJ1-1,TRBV30,AWYLGTGLTEAF
TRBJ1-5,TRBV19,ASSLSDSSNQPQH
TRBJ1-5,TRBV12-5,ASGSYWSVNQPQH
TRBJ1-2,TRBV7-9,ASSSGTGESGYT
TRBJ2-5,TRBV9,ASSVEAGASQETQY
TRBJ1-4,TRBV5-1,ASSPKDRTNEKLF
TRBJ2-7,TRBV5-4,ASSLPGSGEQY
TRBJ2-7,TRBV9,ASSEGLAESYEQY
TRBJ2-7,TRBV19,ASSIFGGTGYEQY
TRBJ1-3,TRBV28,ASSHDREGLRSGNTIY
TRBJ1-1,TRBV4-1,ASRRDDTEAF
TRBJ2-7,TRBV5-4,ASSLGGSSYEQY
TRBJ2-3,TRBV27,ASSMTSGGTDTQY
TRBJ1-4,TRBV6-6,ASTLGEKLF
TRBJ1-1,TRBV29-1,SVPRGPLDTEAF